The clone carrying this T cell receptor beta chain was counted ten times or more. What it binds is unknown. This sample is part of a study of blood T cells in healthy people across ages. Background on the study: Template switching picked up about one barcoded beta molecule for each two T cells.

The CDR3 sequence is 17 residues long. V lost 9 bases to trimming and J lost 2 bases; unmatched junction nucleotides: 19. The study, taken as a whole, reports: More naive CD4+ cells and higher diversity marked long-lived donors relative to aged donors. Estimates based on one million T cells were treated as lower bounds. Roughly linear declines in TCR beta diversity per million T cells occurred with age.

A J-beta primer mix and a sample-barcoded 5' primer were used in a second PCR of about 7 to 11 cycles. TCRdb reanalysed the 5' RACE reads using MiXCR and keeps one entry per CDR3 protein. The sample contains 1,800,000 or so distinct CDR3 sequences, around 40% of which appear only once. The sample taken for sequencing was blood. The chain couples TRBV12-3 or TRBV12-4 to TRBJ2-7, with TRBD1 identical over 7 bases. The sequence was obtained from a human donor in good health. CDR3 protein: CASSRDRFQRPPYEQYF. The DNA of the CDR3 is TGTGCCAGTTCCCGGGACAGATTCCAACGTCCTCCCTACGAGCAGTACTTC.